A single sample is the source of the 23 T cell receptor beta chains below, sequenced in a study of cytomegalovirus exposure and HLA in healthy donors. TCRdb's table, derived via immunoSEQ multiplex PCR, lists solely in-frame clones and lacks some. The sample includes tens of thousands of clones, 80% to 95% of them seen just once. The specimen was PBMCs. Receptors were obtained from a man between 18 and 35 years old in good health and CMV-seronegative.

This clone is a singleton in its sample. J is TRBJ2-5 and V is TRBV10-3; 8 positions match TRBD2. J was trimmed by 3 bases and V by 4 bases; bases with no gene match: 4. CDR3 length: 14 amino acids. Germline V gene data show CDR1 as ENHRY and CDR2 as SYGVKD. The chain's CDR3 is CAISGTSLEETQYF. CDR3 sequence (DNA): TGTGCCATCAGTGGGACTAGCCTTGAAGAGACCCAGTACTTC.

This clone was seen just once. The chain's CDR3 is CASSWGGTGELFF. The CDR3 coding sequence is TGTGCTAGCTCCTGGGGGGGCACCGGGGAGCTGTTTTTT. The rearrangement joins TRBV7-7 to TRBJ2-2; TRBD2 agrees at 7 bases. CDR1 is SSHAT and CDR2 is FNYEAQ in the germline V gene (reference sequence). This CDR3 contains 13 residues.

The chain uses TRBV5-8 and TRBJ2-3; D uncertain. CDR1 SGHTS and CDR2 YDEGEE come from the germline V gene. Between the trimmed V and J ends, which lost 0 bases and 1 base, there was a span of 15 bases. The CDR3 length is 17 residues. DNA of the CDR3: TGTGCCAGCAGCTTGGGTCTGGCTTCCCCTGGCACAGATACGCAGTATTTT. Its translation: CASSLGLASPGTDTQYF.

The V call is TRBV25-1, the J call TRBJ1-3; the match to TRBD1 covers 9 bases. The junction had 2 bases not matched to a gene; V was cut back by 4 bases and J by 4 bases. CDR3 length: 14 amino acids. Germline CDR1 is MGHDK and CDR2 is SYGVNS. This CDR3 reads CASSGTGGGNTIYF. DNA for the CDR3: TGTGCCAGCAGTGGTACAGGGGGCGGAAACACCATATATTTT.

The V gene is TRBV18, the J gene TRBJ2-2; D gene ambiguous. The CDR3 length is 15 residues. V shed 0 bases and J shed 1 base, with 6 bases lying between them. The germline V gene encodes CDR1 KGHSH and CDR2 LQKENI. Written as DNA, the CDR3 is TGTGCCAGCTCACCACCGTACGGGAACACCGGGGAGCTGTTTTTT. It translates to CASSPPYGNTGELFF. Combining the CDR3 with reference TRBV18 and TRBJ2-2 gives the whole variable domain NAGVMQNPRHLVRRRGQEARLRCSPMKGHSHVYWYRQLPEEGLKFMVYLQKENIIDESGMPKERFSAEFPKEGPSILRIQQVVRGDSAAYFCASSPPYGNTGELFFGEGSRLTVL.

This clone has just one count. This sequence joins TRBV5-5 and TRBJ2-2, with D possibly matching TRBD2 (5 bases). V lost 2 bases and J 7 bases, leaving 12 bases between the germline ends. The CDR3 has 14 amino acids. CDR1 is SGHKS, CDR2 YYEKEE, per germline (reference sequence). The CDR3 protein is CASSFPGKSGELFF. CDR3 bases: TGTGCCAGCAGCTTTCCCGGGAAGAGCGGGGAGCTGTTTTTT.

The chain joins TRBV28 to TRBJ2-7, with D possibly matching TRBD2 (5 bases). Germline assignment: CDR1 MDHEN and CDR2 SYDVKM. CDR3 length: 12 residues. With 4 bases removed from V and 4 bases from J, the gap between germline ends came to 8 bases. CDR3 DNA: TGTGCCAGCAGTTCTACTAGATACGAGCAGTACTTC. This gives the protein CASSSTRYEQYF.

The CDR3 DNA is TGTGCCAGCAGTGCACCAAGAAGGGGGCTGCGTCAGCCCCAGCATTTT. It translates to CASSAPRRGLRQPQHF. This rearrangement joins TRBV6-1 to TRBJ1-5, with TRBD1 matching 7 bases. This CDR3 has 16 amino acids. Unmatched junction bases numbered 12, after V lost 4 bases and J lost 6 bases. CDR1 is MNHNS and CDR2 is SASEGT in the germline V gene.

The chain recombines TRBV7-9 with TRBJ2-3; 7 nucleotides line up with TRBD1. The germline V gene encodes CDR1 SEHNR and CDR2 FQNEAQ (reference sequence). J was trimmed by 2 bases and V by 6 bases; bases with no gene match: 14. This CDR3 region has 17 residues. The CDR3 is CASRAAVRTGPTDTQYF. The CDR3 nucleotides are TGTGCCAGCAGGGCCGCGGTCCGGACAGGTCCCACAGATACGCAGTATTTT.

This clone was counted once. The V call is TRBV28, the J call TRBJ1-1; TRBD1 is a possible D gene (6 bases). Trimming pared 8 bases from V and 6 bases from J, leaving 13 bases between. Germline CDR1 and CDR2: MDHEN and SYDVKM. This CDR3 comprises 12 residues. The CDR3 is CASGYRESEAFF. CDR3 coding DNA: TGTGCCAGCGGATACAGGGAGTCTGAAGCTTTCTTT. The full variable domain, in which reference TRBV28 and TRBJ1-1 provide the parts outside the CDR3, is DVKVTQSSRYLVKRTGEKVFLECVQDMDHENMFWYRQDPGLGLRLIYFSYDVKMKEKGDIPEGYSVSREKKERFSLILESASTNQTSMYLCASGYRESEAFFGQGTRLTVV.

The chain joins TRBV2 to TRBJ1-1; maybe TRBD1 (6 bases). The CDR3 loop spans 13 amino acids. Germline V gene data show CDR1 as SNHLY and CDR2 as FYNNEI. V gave up 3 bases and J gave up 8 bases, with 13 bases separating them. The CDR3 nucleotides read TGTGCCAGCAGTGATGGCCGCAGGGGAGAAGCTTTCTTT. This encodes CASSDGRRGEAFF.

In its sample, this clone was seen once. The genes are TRBV5-1 and TRBJ1-1, with 7 bases matching TRBD1. With V trimmed by 4 bases and J by 1 base, 4 bases remained unmatched. This CDR3 comprises 14 residues. Germline V gives CDR1 SGHRS, CDR2 YFSETQ. CDR3 residues: CASSPGQKNTEAFF. The CDR3 region has the DNA TGCGCCAGCAGCCCGGGACAGAAGAACACTGAAGCTTTCTTT.

V gene TRBV5-8 combines with J gene TRBJ2-7; TRBD1 matches at 8 bases. This CDR3 has 13 amino acids. After removal of 6 bases from V and 4 bases from J, the junction contained 6 bases not matched to a gene. In germline, CDR1 is SGHTS, CDR2 YDEGEE. The CDR3 spells CASTRDRLYEQYF. In nucleotides, the CDR3 is TGTGCCAGCACCCGGGACAGGTTATACGAGCAGTACTTC.

The rearrangement joins TRBV28 to TRBJ2-2, with D possibly TRBD2 on 7 matching bases. Looked up from germline, CDR1 is MDHEN and CDR2 is SYDVKM. Trimming removed 5 bases from V and 3 bases from J, with 19 bases in between. The CDR3 length is 17 residues. The CDR3 spells CASSPRGGAYDTGELFF. CDR3 DNA: TGTGCCAGCAGTCCAAGGGGGGGGGCGTATGACACCGGGGAGCTGTTTTTT.

The chain carries TRBV18 and TRBJ2-5; 12 bases map to TRBD2. Germline lookup yields CDR1 KGHSH and CDR2 LQKENI. Trimming cost V 5 bases and J 7 bases; bases outside gene matches: 11. The CDR3 has 16 residues. Here the CDR3 reads CASSSRTSGVRRTQYF. DNA of the CDR3: TGTGCCAGCTCATCTAGGACTAGCGGGGTCCGGAGGACCCAGTACTTC.

The J gene is TRBJ2-7, the V gene TRBV18, with D perhaps TRBD2 (5 bases). CDR3 length: 14 amino acids. Deletions cut 4 bases from V and 2 bases from J, with 12 bases between. Germline-derived CDR1 and CDR2 are KGHSH and LQKENI. Here the CDR3 reads CASSLASGTYEQYF. The DNA of the CDR3 is TGTGCCAGCTCACTAGCGTCGGGGACCTACGAGCAGTACTTC. Full variable domain (remainder filled in from reference TRBV18 and TRBJ2-7): NAGVMQNPRHLVRRRGQEARLRCSPMKGHSHVYWYRQLPEEGLKFMVYLQKENIIDESGMPKERFSAEFPKEGPSILRIQQVVRGDSAAYFCASSLASGTYEQYFGPGTRLTVT.

This chain joins TRBV6-6 and TRBJ1-2; no definite D call. Trimming removed 0 bases from V and 6 bases from J, with 8 bases in between. This CDR3 comprises 13 residues. Germline values: CDR1 MNHNY, CDR2 SVGAGI (reference sequence). The CDR3 protein is CASSYSLRDGYTF. As DNA, the CDR3 is TGTGCCAGCAGTTACTCCTTGAGGGATGGCTACACCTTC.

The chain joins TRBV4-1 to TRBJ2-4; D call uncertain. The CDR3 sequence is 16 residues long. The ends were cut back, 4 bases at V and 0 bases at J, with 13 bases in the middle. Germline V gene lookup returns CDR1 MGHRA and CDR2 YSYEKL. The CDR3 nucleotides are TGCGCCAGCAGCCCCGACACGACCCGAGCCAAAAACATTCAGTACTTC. Its translation: CASSPDTTRAKNIQYF.

The chain joins TRBV29-1 to TRBJ2-7; D perhaps matches TRBD1 (7 bases). Germline V CDR1 and CDR2: SQVTM, ANQGSEA. The CDR3 runs 14 residues. V was trimmed by 0 bases and J by 4 bases, leaving 13 bases between them. The CDR3 spells CSVEEGQGGYEQYF. CDR3 DNA: TGCAGCGTTGAAGAGGGCCAGGGGGGTTACGAGCAGTACTTC.

V gene TRBV6-5 combines with J gene TRBJ1-1; D uncertain. V was cut by 0 bases and J by 4 bases, with 15 bases left in between. The length of the CDR3 is 16 residues. CDR1 and CDR2 (germline): MNHEY, SVGAGI. The CDR3 protein is CASSYSRLHRGTEAFF. CDR3 DNA: TGTGCCAGCAGTTACTCCCGGTTGCATAGAGGCACTGAAGCTTTCTTT.

The chain employs TRBV5-1 and TRBJ2-1; 10 nucleotides agree with TRBD1. The germline V gene encodes CDR1 SGHRS and CDR2 YFSETQ. This CDR3 is built from 16 residues. Trimming at V came to 4 bases and at J to 6 bases, leaving 10 bases not matched to a gene. CDR3 nucleotides: TGCGCCAGCAGCCCACAGGGGACAGGGGTGGGCAATGAGCAGTTCTTC. It encodes CASSPQGTGVGNEQFF.

This sequence joins TRBV7-6 and TRBJ1-4, with a possible D match to TRBD1 (5 bases). The CDR3 contains 14 residues. V was pared by 1 base and J by 8 bases, with 11 bases between. Germline V gene sequence: CDR1 SGHVS, CDR2 FNYEAQ. For the CDR3, the DNA is TGTGCCAGCAGCTTAGGAGGGGAGGCCGAAAAACTGTTTTTT. Translation: CASSLGGEAEKLFF.

This clone was picked up one time. The chain joins TRBV10-1 to TRBJ2-7; D is possibly TRBD2 (7 bases). Germline assignment: CDR1 WNHNN and CDR2 SYGVQD (reference sequence). This CDR3 has 17 amino acids. V was shortened by 4 bases and J by 0 bases, with 19 bases between the two germline ends. For the CDR3, the DNA is TGCGCCAGCAGTGCTTTATCAGGGAGGGGGACCTCCTACGAGCAGTACTTC. Translating gives CASSALSGRGTSYEQYF.